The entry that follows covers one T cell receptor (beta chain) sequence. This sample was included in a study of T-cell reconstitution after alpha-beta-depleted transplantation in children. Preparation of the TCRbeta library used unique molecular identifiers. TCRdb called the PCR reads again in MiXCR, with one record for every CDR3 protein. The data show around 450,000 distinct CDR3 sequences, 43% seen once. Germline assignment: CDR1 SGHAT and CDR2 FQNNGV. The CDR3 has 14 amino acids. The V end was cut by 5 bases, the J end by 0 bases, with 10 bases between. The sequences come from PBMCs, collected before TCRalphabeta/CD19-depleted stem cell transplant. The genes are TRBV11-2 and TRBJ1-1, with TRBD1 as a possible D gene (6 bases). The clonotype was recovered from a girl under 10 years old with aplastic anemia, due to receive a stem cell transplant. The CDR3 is CASSVGGLNTEAFF. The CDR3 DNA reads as TGTGCCAGCAGCGTAGGGGGACTGAACACTGAAGCTTTCTTT.